This T cell receptor beta chain was obtained from a study of control samples from healthy donors and cancer patients (dated by TCRdb to 2018 to 2020). Turning to this clone: What antigen it recognizes has not been identified. The record has no base qualities; no much larger clone is one base away.

The library was generated by the immunoSEQ multiplex PCR assay. What TCRdb holds here is the immuneACCESS table cut down to in-frame rearrangements. Part of the clones is not present; checked against another copy, under half of the missing clones reflect an unresolved V gene, and the others are unexplained. In this sample the table shows roughly 120,000 clones, about 87% of which occur a single time. The ten biggest clones cover around 10% of the sample. From a lookup of the germline V gene, CDR1 and CDR2 are MNHEY and SVGAGI. Unmatched junction bases come to 11, with V trimmed by 6 bases and J by 5 bases. Its CDR3 holds 15 amino acids, cysteine through phenylalanine. The read is trimmed to its CDR3 DNA, 45 bases read in frame from base 1.

The source is a man aged 25-40 years in good health. This receptor chain uses TRBV6-5 and TRBJ2-5; 8 middle bases align to TRBD1. Sequenced: blood. CDR3 region: CASSETGTGVETQYF. In nucleotides, the sequence is TGTGCCAGCAGCGAGACCGGGACAGGAGTCGAGACCCAGTACTTC.